One and the same sample provided the 27 T cell receptor beta chains below, sequenced in a study of shared clonotypes between healthy human individuals. Profiling relied on immunoSEQ multiplex PCR, and the TCRdb table lists in-frame clones only, not all of them. Here the sample spans more than 2,000,000 clones, around nine tenths being singletons. The sequencing sample was made of naive CD4+ T cells sorted from blood. Subset meaning: CD45RA+ positively selected. These receptors came from a man between 18 and 29 years old in good health.

CDR3 amino acids: CASSLGSVPNEKLFF. The CDR3 DNA is TGTGCCAGCAGCTTAGGGTCGGTACCAAACGAAAAACTGTTTTTT. J is TRBJ1-4 and V is TRBV7-9; D not certain. This CDR3 contains 15 residues. V was clipped by 1 base and J by 8 bases, with 14 bases between them. Germline values: CDR1 SEHNR, CDR2 FQNEAQ (reference sequence).

This clone was counted a single time. The chain has TRBV25-1 and TRBJ2-1, with D unclear. The CDR3 has 11 residues. The germline CDR1 and CDR2 sequences are MGHDK and SYGVNS. V lost 2 bases and J lost 10, with 6 bases in between. The CDR3 loop reads CASSERWEQFF. In DNA form, the CDR3 reads TGTGCCAGCAGTGAACGTTGGGAGCAGTTCTTC.

Concerning this clone itself: Other DNA sequences in the same sample also yield this CDR3. The V call is TRBV5-1, the J call TRBJ2-7; D possibly matches TRBD1 or TRBD2 (5 bases each). The V gene lost 4 bases and the J gene lost 2 bases, with 13 bases spanning the gap. The length of the CDR3 is 14 residues. Germline V lookup: CDR1 SGHRS, CDR2 YFSETQ. The CDR3 DNA reads TGCGCCAGCAGCCTAGACAGCGGAGCCTACGAGCAGTACTTC. It encodes CASSLDSGAYEQYF.

The genes are TRBV10-2 and TRBJ1-3; D is ambiguous. V lost 3 bases and J lost 5, with 5 bases in between. This CDR3 has 12 amino acids. Per the germline V gene, CDR1 is WSHSY and CDR2 is SAAADI. The CDR3 DNA reads as TGCGCCAGCAGTGACTCCCGAAACACCATATATTTT. It translates to CASSDSRNTIYF.

In DNA, the CDR3 is TGTGCCAGCAGTGTCAATAGCGGGGGGGCCAGAGATGAGCAGTTCTTC. The encoded protein is CASSVNSGGARDEQFF. This chain links TRBV6-6 with TRBJ2-1, with 11 bases lining up with TRBD2. J was trimmed by 8 bases and V by 5 bases; bases with no gene match: 11. The CDR3 is made up of 16 amino acids. Germline CDR1 is MNHNY and CDR2 is SVGAGI (reference sequence).

Regarding this clone: Other nucleotide sequences in the sample specify the same CDR3. This chain's CDR3 is CASSLGGQGNQPQHF. Written as DNA, the CDR3 is TGTGCCAGCAGCTTGGGCGGACAGGGGAATCAGCCCCAGCATTTT. The chain uses TRBV5-6 and TRBJ1-5, with 9 bases matching TRBD1. V was pared by 0 bases and J by 4 bases, with 2 bases of the junction left unmatched. This CDR3 region has 15 residues. Germline loops: CDR1 SGHDT, CDR2 YYEEEE. Using reference TRBV5-6 and TRBJ1-5 for the parts outside the CDR3, the full variable domain is DAGVTQSPTHLIKTRGQQVTLRCSPKSGHDTVSWYQQALGQGPQFIFQYYEEEERQRGNFPDRFSGHQFPNYSSELNVNALLLGDSALYLCASSLGGQGNQPQHFGDGTRLSIL.

The gene calls are TRBV6-5 and TRBJ1-6; D ambiguous. CDR1 and CDR2 from the germline V gene are MNHEY and SVGAGI. V lost 7 bases and J 4 bases, leaving 11 bases between the germline ends. This CDR3 has 14 residues. This CDR3 is CASTAQTYNSPLHF. CDR3 in DNA: TGTGCCAGCACTGCGCAGACTTATAATTCACCCCTCCACTTT.

The V and J genes are TRBV25-1 and TRBJ2-3; no firm D call. V was pared by 11 bases and J by 1 base, with 10 bases between. Germline V CDR1 and CDR2: MGHDK, SYGVNS. This CDR3 comprises 12 residues. CDR3 protein: CASRARTDTQYF. CDR3 nucleotides: TGTGCCTCTAGGGCACGCACAGATACGCAGTATTTT. The variable domain in full, completed from reference TRBV25-1 and TRBJ2-3, reads EADIYQTPRYLVIGTGKKITLECSQTMGHDKMYWYQQDPGMELHLIHYSYGVNSTEKGDLSSESTVSRIRTEHFPLTLESARPSHTSQYLCASRARTDTQYFGPGTRLTVL.

CDR3 nucleotides: TGTGCCAGCAGCCCACAACAGGGTCTTGGCTACACCTTC. Translating it yields CASSPQQGLGYTF. The rearrangement joins TRBV7-2 to TRBJ1-2; possible D gene TRBD1, 6 bases. The CDR3 totals 13 residues. V shed 5 bases and J shed 7 bases, with 14 bases lying between them. Per germline, CDR1 SGHTA and CDR2 FQGNSA.

As for this clone: Other DNA sequences within the sample encode an identical CDR3. The CDR3 here is CASSLGAMNTEAFF. CDR3 coding DNA: TGCGCCAGCAGTTTAGGAGCCATGAACACTGAAGCTTTCTTT. The chain links TRBV5-1 to TRBJ1-1; no clear D gene. Germline V gene data show CDR1 as SGHRS and CDR2 as YFSETQ. This CDR3 has 14 residues. With 5 bases removed from V and 0 bases from J, the gap between germline ends came to 11 bases.

In this sample, this clone turned up a few times. Other DNA sequences of this sample code for an identical CDR3. The CDR3 nucleotides are TGTGCCAGCTCAGCAACACGGGAGACCCAGTACTTC. Translated: CASSATRETQYF. The chain recombines TRBV18 with TRBJ2-5; D remains ambiguous. Germline CDR1 is KGHSH and CDR2 is LQKENI. The V gene lost 5 bases and the J gene lost 5 bases, with 9 bases spanning the gap. This CDR3 has 12 amino acids.

This clone was detected only once. The J gene is TRBJ1-1, the V gene TRBV2; tentatively, D is TRBD1 (6 bases). V lost 6 bases and J 2 bases, leaving 16 bases between the germline ends. The CDR3 runs 15 residues. Germline V lookup: CDR1 SNHLY, CDR2 FYNNEI. CDR3 bases: TGTGCCAGCAGCTGGGGGGGCAGGGTAAACACTGAAGCTTTCTTT. Translated: CASSWGGRVNTEAFF. The full variable domain, rest sourced from reference TRBV2 and TRBJ1-1, is EPEVTQTPSHQVTQMGQEVILRCVPISNHLYFYWYRQILGQKVEFLVSFYNNEISEKSEIFDDQFSVERPDGSNFTLKIRSTKLEDSAMYFCASSWGGRVNTEAFFGQGTRLTVV.

V and J are TRBV4-2 and TRBJ2-7; 7 bases fit TRBD2. J lost 4 bases, V lost 1 base, and 7 bases had no gene match. The CDR3 loop spans 15 amino acids. CDR1 and CDR2 (germline): LGHNA, YNFKEQ. The CDR3 region is CASSQGDAGEYEQYF. The CDR3 nucleotides read TGTGCCAGCAGCCAAGGCGATGCGGGGGAATACGAGCAGTACTTC.

The chain is built from TRBV7-8 and TRBJ2-5; D perhaps matches TRBD2 (6 bases). The CDR3 consists of 16 residues. The V gene's germline CDR1 is SGHVS and CDR2 FQNEAQ. Trimming shortened V by 2 bases and J by 4 bases, and 17 bases separated the two germline ends. The CDR3 loop is CASSLQAGTGPETQYF. CDR3 in DNA: TGTGCCAGCAGCTTACAGGCGGGAACGGGGCCAGAGACCCAGTACTTC.

This chain links TRBV4-1 with TRBJ2-1; TRBD2 agrees at 9 bases. V was pared by 1 base and J by 1 base, with 8 bases of the junction left unmatched. The CDR3 is 18 residues long. Germline lookup yields CDR1 MGHRA and CDR2 YSYEKL. The CDR3 DNA follows: TGCGCCAGCAGCCAAGGGTTACTAGCGGGCCTTTCCTACAATGAGCAGTTCTTC. Protein sequence: CASSQGLLAGLSYNEQFF.

The chain links TRBV7-3 to TRBJ2-7; D may correspond to TRBD1 or TRBD2 (5 bases each). CDR1 is SGHTA, CDR2 FQGTGA, per germline. Trimming took off 4 bases at V and 7 bases at J, with 11 bases between the two ends. The CDR3 loop spans 12 amino acids. CDR3 residues: CASSSPGGEQYF. In DNA, the CDR3 is TGTGCCAGCAGCTCACCTGGGGGTGAGCAGTACTTC.

The chain joins TRBV7-3 to TRBJ1-2; D gene uncertain. The germline CDR1 and CDR2 sequences are SGHTA and FQGTGA. The CDR3 has 16 amino acids. Trimming pared 2 bases from V and 0 bases from J, leaving 13 bases between. The CDR3 spells CASSLRWTVANYGYTF. DNA of the CDR3: TGTGCCAGCAGCTTACGGTGGACCGTAGCTAACTATGGCTACACCTTC.

This clone occurred once. Here the CDR3 reads CASSSPKTGGAWYGYTF. For the CDR3, the DNA is TGTGCCAGCAGCTCACCGAAGACAGGGGGCGCTTGGTATGGCTACACCTTC. V is TRBV7-3 and J is TRBJ1-2, with 10 bases aligning to TRBD1. The CDR3 sequence is 17 residues long. Unmatched junction bases numbered 13, after V lost 4 bases and J lost 5 bases. Looked up from germline, CDR1 is SGHTA and CDR2 is FQGTGA.

Turning to this clone: This CDR3 is also generated by other DNA sequences in the sample. This chain joins TRBV5-1 and TRBJ2-5; no definite D call. Trimming removed 0 bases at V and 2 bases at J, with 11 bases between. Germline CDR1 reads SGHRS; CDR2 reads YFSETQ. The CDR3 contains 15 residues. CDR3 residues: CASSLEGRPQETQYF. CDR3 sequence (DNA): TGCGCCAGCAGCTTGGAAGGGCGGCCGCAAGAGACCCAGTACTTC.

This clone was counted a few times. The chain uses TRBV6-1 and TRBJ2-7, with 9 bases aligning to TRBD1. There are 16 residues in the CDR3. CDR1 and CDR2 from the germline V gene are MNHNS and SASEGT. Losses at the gene ends were 3 bases for V and 4 bases for J; bases not matched to a gene: 10. In nucleotides, the CDR3 is TGTGCCAGCAGTGATTCCGGGACAGGGAAGTGGTACGAGCAGTACTTC. Translating it yields CASSDSGTGKWYEQYF.

V usage is TRBV10-2 and J usage is TRBJ1-3; D remains ambiguous. The V gene lost 3 bases and the J gene lost 0 bases, with 6 bases spanning the gap. The CDR3 is made up of 14 amino acids. The germline gives CDR1 WSHSY, CDR2 SAAADI. The CDR3 spells CASSDRRSGNTIYF. As DNA, the CDR3 is TGCGCCAGCAGTGACAGGCGCTCTGGAAACACCATATATTTT.

This sequence joins TRBV7-2 and TRBJ2-1, with D perhaps TRBD2 (7 bases). This CDR3 region has 14 residues. Germline V gives CDR1 SGHTA, CDR2 FQGNSA. V lost 6 bases, J lost 5 bases, and 14 bases lay in between. CDR3 sequence: CASREGGKDNEQFF. Written as DNA, the CDR3 is TGTGCCAGCAGGGAGGGGGGGAAGGACAATGAGCAGTTCTTC. The variable domain in full, completed from reference TRBV7-2 and TRBJ2-1, reads GAGVSQSPSNKVTEKGKDVELRCDPISGHTALYWYRQSLGQGLEFLIYFQGNSAPDKSGLPSDRFSAERTGGSVSTLTIQRTQQEDSAVYLCASREGGKDNEQFFGPGTRLTVL.

This clone was found once. This chain connects TRBV18 to TRBJ2-3, with D unresolved. V was cut by 6 bases and J by 4 bases, with 17 bases left in between. CDR3 length: 15 amino acids. Germline values: CDR1 KGHSH, CDR2 LQKENI. Written as DNA, the CDR3 is TGTGCCAGCTCGTATTTGGGCACCACGGCAGATACGCAGTATTTT. This sequence encodes CASSYLGTTADTQYF.

The J gene is TRBJ2-7, the V gene TRBV30; D remains ambiguous. Trimming removed 8 bases at V and 0 bases at J, with 14 bases between. The CDR3 covers 13 residues. Germline CDR1 reads GTSNPN; CDR2 reads SVGIG (reference sequence). CDR3 region: CAVGIGISYEQYF. CDR3 bases: TGTGCCGTTGGTATTGGCATCTCCTACGAGCAGTACTTC.

DNA of the CDR3: TGTGCCACCTCCGGCAGGAACTATGGCTACACCTTC. Translation gives CATSGRNYGYTF. The V and J genes are TRBV6-6 and TRBJ1-2; no firm D call. The length of the CDR3 is 12 residues. V lost 10 bases and J lost 2, with 11 bases in between. Germline CDR1 MNHNY, CDR2 SVGAGI (reference sequence).

This clone was counted a few times. The chain carries TRBV6-1 and TRBJ1-1; no clear D gene. Looked up from germline, CDR1 is MNHNS and CDR2 is SASEGT. Trimming took 3 bases from V and 0 from J, leaving 8 bases between them. The CDR3 has 14 amino acids. CDR3: CASSEPALNTEAFF. The DNA of the CDR3 is TGTGCCAGCAGTGAGCCCGCCCTGAACACTGAAGCTTTCTTT.

V is TRBV4-1 and J is TRBJ2-1; D not certain. The V gene lost 0 bases and the J gene lost 4 bases, with 10 bases spanning the gap. Germline V CDR1 and CDR2: MGHRA, YSYEKL. This CDR3 is 15 amino acids long. The chain's CDR3 is CASSQDLALYNEQFF. DNA of the CDR3: TGCGCCAGCAGCCAAGACCTGGCGCTATACAATGAGCAGTTCTTC.